This T cell receptor (beta chain) was sequenced during a study of cytomegalovirus exposure and HLA in healthy donors. Study-level results: A few chains tied to CMV proved CMV antigen-specific in vitro. TCR beta sequences reportedly predicted the HLA-A and HLA-B alleles of most subjects accurately.

Primers for the PCR totalled 60 Vbeta and 13 Jbeta. Clones were read by immunoSEQ multiplex PCR, and TCRdb kept only the in-frame ones, dropping some. The sample consists of approximately 140,000 clones, 60% to 80% of them appearing once. Trimming removed 2 bases from V and 9 bases from J, with 11 bases in between. From germline, CDR1 is GTSNPN and CDR2 SVGIG (reference sequence). This CDR3 contains 12 residues. Comments on this clone: The antigen remains unidentified.

What was sequenced was PBMCs. The chain carries TRBV30 and TRBJ2-1; D gene uncertain. The TCR comes from a man younger than 35 in good health and CMV-seronegative. The CDR3, as DNA: TGTGCCTGGAGTCCTCAGCAGGCTGAGCAGTTCTTC. It yields the protein CAWSPQQAEQFF. The complete variable domain, with remaining parts taken from reference TRBV30 and TRBJ2-1, reads SQTIHQWPATLVQPVGSPLSLECTVEGTSNPNLYWYRQAAGRGLQLLFYSVGIGQISSEVPQNLSASRPQDRQFILSSKKLLLSDSGFYLCAWSPQQAEQFFGPGTRLTVL.